A selection of T cell receptor beta chains follows, all from one sample in a study of T-cell memory formation after mild COVID-19. TCRdb re-called the 5' RACE reads with MiXCR, one entry per CDR3 protein. This sample has 10,000 to 15,000 distinct CDR3 sequences; approximately 15% occur once, and the top ten carry 55%. Sequencing was performed on PBMCs or a T cell subset sorted from them (not recorded which). Receptors were obtained from a man between 18 and 29 years old who had mild COVID-19 (a few samples of this study predate the infection). Cell type and time point are not known. CDR3s leave out the opening cysteine and the closing phenylalanine or tryptophan.

CDR3aa	v_gene	j_gene
ASRPRGGRWDSDTEAF	TRBV6-5	TRBJ1-1
ASSQEGGMSNQPQH	TRBV4-1	TRBJ1-5
ASSEYTVEQF	TRBV25-1	-
ASSGNGQGIHEQF	TRBV7-2	TRBJ2-1
ASAPLAGAHISYEQY	TRBV5-1	TRBJ2-7
ASSLVHTGELF	TRBV7-9	TRBJ2-2
ASSLSAGTYGYT	TRBV27	TRBJ1-2
ASSLGSEQF	TRBV7-2	TRBJ2-1
ASSHPRGTVFYNEQF	TRBV9	TRBJ2-1
ASSPGQGAYEQY	TRBV9	TRBJ2-7
ASSAIGSAGELF	TRBV4-1	TRBJ2-2
ASSQDGGTSFGNNEQF	TRBV4-1	TRBJ2-1
ASSLAGRGYEQY	TRBV5-5	TRBJ2-7
ASSLWAGLNQPQH	TRBV5-5	TRBJ1-5
ASRTGTAYQETQY	TRBV27	TRBJ2-5
ASSLGTGVRGLGAF	TRBV12-3/TRBV12-4	TRBJ1-1
ASSDRDREGLEQF	TRBV4-1	TRBJ2-1
ASIGVLGATDTQY	TRBV6-1	TRBJ2-3
AWSFGTGDNEQF	TRBV30	TRBJ2-1
ASSEETENIQY	TRBV2	TRBJ2-4
ASRRTGGGGYT	TRBV3-1	TRBJ1-2
SAVQGLYQPQH	TRBV20-1	TRBJ1-5
ASSPGGGAWSYEQY	TRBV5-1	TRBJ2-7
ASGNAGNTDTQY	TRBV4-1	TRBJ2-3
ASSSDRGPGTEAF	TRBV5-1	TRBJ1-1
SAQQDSETQY	TRBV20-1	TRBJ2-5
ASSLGLEAF	TRBV12-3/TRBV12-4	TRBJ1-1
SARLSGVDGYT	TRBV20-1	TRBJ1-2
SVEGGRGVTDTQY	TRBV29-1	TRBJ2-3
ASSQDLTGSLGGRAF	TRBV4-1	TRBJ1-1
ASSQDGRLTNTEAF	TRBV4-3	TRBJ1-1
ASSSGQQNSPLH	TRBV12-3/TRBV12-4	TRBJ1-6
ASSAGGSGTEAF	TRBV9	TRBJ1-1
ASSVGPAGNSPLH	TRBV5-1	TRBJ1-6
ASSRPERPLEQY	TRBV6-6	TRBJ2-7
ASSIPGGGGAWEQY	TRBV7-9	TRBJ2-7
ASSSTGTISSYNEQF	TRBV11-2	TRBJ2-1
ASSSAGVRGGYTDTQY	TRBV6-2/TRBV6-3	TRBJ2-3
ASSSHPRLGF	TRBV10-2	TRBJ2-1
ASSGSGTGLMNTEAF	TRBV7-8	TRBJ1-1
ASSAETSRQETQY	TRBV9	TRBJ2-5
ASIRWAGTEAF	TRBV6-6	TRBJ1-1
ASSLEWWSGRAGELF	TRBV7-2	TRBJ2-2
SVGTGGHTEAF	TRBV29-1	TRBJ1-1
ATSRDSLTSYEQY	TRBV15	TRBJ2-7
ASSPGSGYSYEQY	TRBV7-9	TRBJ2-7
ASSLMGGVNTIY	TRBV4-1	TRBJ1-3